The rows below give T cell receptor beta chains drawn from one sample of a study of T-cell memory formation after mild COVID-19. TCRdb re-called the 5' RACE reads with MiXCR, one entry per CDR3 protein. The sample carries tens of thousands of distinct CDR3 sequences, about 7% recorded once. The sample was PBMCs or a T cell subset sorted from them (not recorded which). The origin of the receptors is a man younger than 35 who had mild COVID-19 (a few samples of this study predate the infection). Cell type and time point are not known. Each CDR3 is given without its conserved first and last residue.

>TRBV11-2|TRBJ2-1
ASSQYNEQF
>TRBV7-9|TRBJ1-2
ASSLFTGSYGYT
>TRBV20-1|TRBJ2-7
SASTLHEQY
>TRBV9|TRBJ2-5
ASSVGTSDQETQY
>TRBV5-1|TRBJ1-5
ASSTGDSNQPQH
>TRBV2|TRBJ2-1
ASRDRGRQVHEQF
>TRBV20-1|TRBJ2-3
SARVAGVRDTQY
>TRBV4-1|TRBJ1-2
ASSGPGRGGYT
>TRBV20-1|TRBJ2-1
SARAVDRARYNEQF
>TRBV4-3|TRBJ1-5
ASSQSGAPNQPQH
>TRBV6-6|TRBJ2-1
ASGQHPGQLGNEQF
>TRBV7-2|TRBJ2-1
ASSLEAYNEQF
>TRBV10-3|TRBJ2-7
AISESRENYEQY
>TRBV6-5|TRBJ2-2
ASRSGGAGELF
>TRBV5-6|TRBJ2-3
ASSLVSGDYTQY
>TRBV7-3|TRBJ2-1
ASSSLGTYNEQF
>TRBV28|TRBJ1-1
ASLITGNTEAF
>TRBV25-1|TRBJ1-1
ASSDSLTGTEAF
>TRBV7-6|TRBJ1-6
ASSSGQRNSPLH
>TRBV10-2|TRBJ1-5
ASTLTASNQPQH
>TRBV24-1|TRBJ2-3
ATSAGDTQY